This T cell receptor beta chain was captured in a study of T-cell reconstitution after alpha-beta-depleted transplantation in children. The library targeted TCRbeta and was prepared with unique molecular identifiers. TCRdb itself ran the PCR reads through MiXCR, one entry per CDR3 protein. Of more than 100,000 distinct CDR3 sequences listed, 23% are singletons. Worth noting for this clonotype: Its specificity is not known.

This CDR3 region has 15 residues. V lost 5 bases and J 3 bases, leaving 13 bases between the germline ends. Germline V gene data show CDR1 as SEHNR and CDR2 as FQNEAQ (reference sequence). Study-level findings and limits: Surviving recipient T cells and intrathymic progenitors accounted for some patients' high TCRbeta diversity at day 60. Expanded graft clones numbering several hundred reportedly gave rise to alpha-beta T cells about two months after transplant. It was newly produced T cells that mostly accounted for T-cell counts and diversity one year after transplant.

V is TRBV7-9 and J is TRBJ2-2; D is possibly TRBD1 (5 bases). The origin of this receptor is a male patient between 2 and 15 years old who had a stem cell transplant for chronic granulomatous disease, so the T cells may come from the graft donor. Specimen: PBMCs, mostly from graft donor cells, collected 180 days after TCRalphabeta/CD19-depleted stem cell transplant. The DNA for the CDR3 is TGTGCCAGCAGCCTAGGGGTAGCCTACACCGGGGAGCTGTTTTTT. Translating gives CASSLGVAYTGELFF.